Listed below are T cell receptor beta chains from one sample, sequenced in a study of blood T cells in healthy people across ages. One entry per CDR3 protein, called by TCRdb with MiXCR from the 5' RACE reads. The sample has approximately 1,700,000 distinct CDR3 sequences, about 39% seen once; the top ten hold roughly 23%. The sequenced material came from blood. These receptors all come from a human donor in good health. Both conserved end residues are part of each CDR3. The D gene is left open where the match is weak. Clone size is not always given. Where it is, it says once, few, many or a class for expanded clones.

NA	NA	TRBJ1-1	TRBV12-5	CASGSPSGLGTEAFF	TGTGCTAGTGGTTCCCCGTCCGGTTTAGGTACTGAAGCTTTCTTT
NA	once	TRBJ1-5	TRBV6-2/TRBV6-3	CASSPWFGQPQHF	TGTGCCAGCAGTCCCTGGTTCGGGCAGCCCCAGCATTTT
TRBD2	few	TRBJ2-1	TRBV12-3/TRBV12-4	CASSPLAGFYNEQFF	TGTGCCAGCAGTCCACTAGCGGGGTTTTACAATGAGCAGTTCTTC
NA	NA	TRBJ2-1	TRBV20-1	CSASPTSLYNEQFF	TGCAGTGCTAGTCCCACCTCTCTCTACAATGAGCAGTTCTTC
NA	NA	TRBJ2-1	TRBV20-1	CSARGAGANVNEQFF	TGCAGTGCTAGAGGGGCGGGCGCAAACGTCAATGAGCAGTTCTTC
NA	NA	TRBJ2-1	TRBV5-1	CASSLGMGTPNEQFF	TGCGCCAGCAGCTTGGGTATGGGGACACCGAATGAGCAGTTCTTC
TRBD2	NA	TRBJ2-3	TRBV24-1	CATSDPRTSGGGTDTQYF	TGTGCCACCAGTGACCCTAGGACTAGCGGGGGTGGCACAGATACGCAGTATTTT
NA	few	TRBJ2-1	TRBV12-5	CASGLVVKGNNEQFF	TGTGCTAGTGGTTTGGTAGTTAAGGGTAACAATGAGCAGTTCTTC
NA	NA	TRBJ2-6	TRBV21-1	CASSPHPVINHAGANVLTF	TGTGCCAGCAGCCCCCATCCAGTAATCAACCACGCTGGGGCCAACGTCCTGACTTTC
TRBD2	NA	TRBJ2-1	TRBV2	CASSEWTSAGGQGSYNEQFF	TGTGCCAGCAGTGAATGGACTAGCGCGGGGGGGCAGGGCTCCTACAATGAGCAGTTCTTC
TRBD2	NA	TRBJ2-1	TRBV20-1	CSARPPGLYSYNEQFF	TGCAGTGCTAGACCGCCGGGACTATATAGCTACAATGAGCAGTTCTTC
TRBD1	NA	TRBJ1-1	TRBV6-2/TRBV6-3	CATSGTDLAEAFF	TGTGCCACCTCGGGGACAGATCTCGCTGAAGCTTTCTTT
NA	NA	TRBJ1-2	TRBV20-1	CSARDQGRFYGYTF	TGCAGTGCTAGAGATCAGGGGAGGTTTTATGGCTACACCTTC
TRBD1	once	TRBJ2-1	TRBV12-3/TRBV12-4	CASTNQLDRGNPFF	TGTGCCAGCACCAATCAACTCGACAGGGGAAACCCGTTCTTC
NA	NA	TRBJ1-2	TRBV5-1	CAGSLDGPVNYGYTF	TGCGCCGGCAGCTTGGACGGGCCTGTCAACTATGGCTACACCTTC
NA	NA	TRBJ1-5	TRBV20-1	CSVTGSLDQPQHF	TGCAGTGTGACAGGTTCACTTGATCAGCCCCAGCATTTT
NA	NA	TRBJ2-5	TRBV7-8	CASNQRQETQYF	TGTGCCAGCAACCAGAGACAAGAGACCCAGTACTTC
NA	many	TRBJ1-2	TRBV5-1	CASSLGQAALGYTF	TGCGCCAGCAGCTTGGGACAGGCGGCTTTAGGCTACACCTTC
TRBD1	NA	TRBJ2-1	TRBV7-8	CATSGQGWYNNEQFF	TGTGCCACCTCGGGACAGGGATGGTATAACAATGAGCAGTTCTTC
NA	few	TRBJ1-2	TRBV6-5	CASRLGQGTAYGYTF	TGTGCCAGCAGGTTGGGACAAGGGACGGCATATGGCTACACCTTC
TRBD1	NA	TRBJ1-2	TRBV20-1	CSAPRDRGGYGYTF	TGCAGTGCGCCCCGGGACAGGGGTGGTTATGGCTACACCTTC
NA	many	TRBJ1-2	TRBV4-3	CASSQDRIGGVGNYGYTF	TGCGCCAGCAGCCAAGATAGAATCGGCGGAGTCGGTAACTATGGCTACACCTTC
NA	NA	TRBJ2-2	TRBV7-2	CASSLGFRSTGELFF	TGTGCCAGCAGCTTAGGTTTTAGAAGTACCGGGGAGCTGTTTTTT
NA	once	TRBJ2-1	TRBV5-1	CASSLGQGTHYNEQFF	TGCGCCAGCAGCTTGGGGCAGGGGACCCACTACAATGAGCAGTTCTTC
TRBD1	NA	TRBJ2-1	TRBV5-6	CASSPFVQQGRMGEQFF	TGTGCCAGCAGCCCTTTTGTGCAACAGGGGCGGATGGGTGAGCAGTTCTTC
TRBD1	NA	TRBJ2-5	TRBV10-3	CAISRAGGSWQETQYF	TGTGCCATCTCAAGGGCAGGGGGCAGTTGGCAAGAGACCCAGTACTTC
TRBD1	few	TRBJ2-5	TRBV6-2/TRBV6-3	CASSYMHPSGQGRETQYF	TGTGCCAGCAGTTACATGCATCCGTCGGGACAGGGAAGGGAGACCCAGTACTTC
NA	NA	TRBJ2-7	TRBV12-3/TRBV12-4	CATRGAGEQYF	TGTGCCACCAGAGGGGCGGGTGAGCAGTACTTC
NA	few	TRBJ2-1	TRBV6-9	CASSCFDEQFF	TGTGCCAGCAGCTGCTTTGATGAGCAGTTCTTC
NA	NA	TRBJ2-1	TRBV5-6	CASSLVWALYNEQFF	TGTGCCAGCAGCTTGGTATGGGCACTCTACAATGAGCAGTTCTTC
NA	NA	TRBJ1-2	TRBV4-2	CASSQLADSGRGYTF	TGTGCCAGCAGCCAACTGGCAGACTCTGGACGTGGCTACACCTTC
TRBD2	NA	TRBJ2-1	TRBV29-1	CSVPKLAGPYSEQFF	TGCAGCGTGCCGAAACTAGCGGGGCCCTACAGTGAGCAGTTCTTC
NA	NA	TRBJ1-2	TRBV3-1	CASSQGGGDSSGYTF	TGTGCCAGCAGCCAAGGGGGGGGGGATTCTAGTGGCTACACCTTC
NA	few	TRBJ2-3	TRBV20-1	CSASSQGGTDTQYF	TGCAGTGCTAGTTCCCAGGGTGGCACAGATACGCAGTATTTT
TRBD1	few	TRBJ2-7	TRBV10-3	CAIRTGTEVDEQYF	TGTGCCATCAGGACCGGGACAGAGGTGGACGAGCAGTACTTC
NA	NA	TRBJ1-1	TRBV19	CASSIGYTEAFF	TGTGCCAGTAGTATAGGGTACACTGAAGCTTTCTTT
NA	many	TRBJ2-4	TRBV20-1	CSATGSDSIQYF	TGCAGTGCTACGGGGTCCGACAGCATTCAGTACTTC
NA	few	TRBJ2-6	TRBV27	CASSLSPGHLASGANVLTF	TGTGCCAGCAGCCTATCTCCGGGACACCTGGCCTCTGGGGCCAACGTCCTGACTTTC
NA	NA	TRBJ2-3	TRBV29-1	CSVDGTDSTDTQYF	TGCAGCGTTGATGGTACAGATAGCACAGATACGCAGTATTTT
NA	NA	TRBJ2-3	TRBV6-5	CASRLRGDTASTDTQYF	TGTGCCAGCAGGCTCCGCGGGGATACGGCTAGCACAGATACGCAGTATTTT
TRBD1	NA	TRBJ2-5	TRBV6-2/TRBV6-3	CASGGTGQYF	TGTGCCAGCGGCGGGACAGGCCAGTACTTC
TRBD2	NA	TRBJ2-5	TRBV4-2	CASSQELAGGPDGETQYF	TGTGCCAGCAGCCAAGAACTAGCGGGGGGGCCGGATGGGGAGACCCAGTACTTC
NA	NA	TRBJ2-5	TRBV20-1	CSARGETETQYF	TGCAGTGCTAGAGGGGAGACAGAGACCCAGTACTTC
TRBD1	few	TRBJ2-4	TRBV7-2	CASSLGSGGHEQYF	TGTGCCAGCAGCTTAGGATCAGGGGGACACGAACAGTACTTC
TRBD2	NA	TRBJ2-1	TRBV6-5	CAGSKTSGAIRNEQFF	TGTGCCGGCAGTAAGACTAGCGGGGCGATAAGGAATGAGCAGTTCTTC
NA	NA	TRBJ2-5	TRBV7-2	CASRNRTEQETQYF	TGTGCCAGCAGAAACAGGACGGAGCAAGAGACCCAGTACTTC
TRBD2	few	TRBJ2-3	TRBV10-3	CAIGAGGTDTQYF	TGTGCCATCGGAGCGGGGGGCACAGATACGCAGTATTTT
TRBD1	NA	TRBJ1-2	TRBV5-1	CASSLAGDTGGGYGYTF	TGCGCCAGCAGCTTGGCCGGGGATACAGGGGGCGGCTATGGCTACACCTTC
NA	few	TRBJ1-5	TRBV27	CASSLSSVSYSNQPQHF	TGTGCCAGCAGTTTAAGTTCGGTCAGTTATAGCAATCAGCCCCAGCATTTT